By sample share, the clone carrying this T cell receptor beta chain is medium-sized. Libraries were prepared by immunoSEQ multiplex PCR; TCRdb keeps only in-frame clonotypes and omits some of them. The table includes fewer than 30,000 clones, about nine tenths detected once. This entry is derived from a study of blood T cell repertoires in COVID-19. There are 12 residues in the CDR3. The V gene's germline CDR1 is LNHNV and CDR2 YYDKDF (reference sequence). V lost 0 bases and J 8 bases, leaving 5 bases between the germline ends. The sequence was collected from a man aged 50 or older with active COVID-19. The sequencing sample was made of peripheral blood. This sequence joins TRBV15 and TRBJ1-3, with D unresolved. DNA of the CDR3: TGTGCCACCAGCAGAGAACGGGACACCATATATTTT. This gives the protein CATSRERDTIYF. Looking up the rest from reference TRBV15 and TRBJ1-3 gives the full variable domain: DAMVIQNPRYQVTQFGKPVTLSCSQTLNHNVMYWYQQKSSQAPKLLFHYYDKDFNNEADTPDNFQSRRPNTSFCFLDIRSPGLGDTAMYLCATSRERDTIYFGEGSWLTVV.